The rows below give T cell receptor beta chains drawn from one sample of a study of CD8 T cells in Susac syndrome. Via MiXCR, TCRdb re-called the immunoSEQ multiplex PCR reads, giving one row per CDR3 protein. The sample holds more than 95,000 distinct CDR3 sequences; over 90% are singletons and the top ten take approximately 0.31%. The material sequenced was CD8+ T cells from PBMCs. These TCRs come from a human donor with multiple sclerosis. Each CDR3 is given with its conserved first and last residue. D genes are given only for firm matches. Clone size appears in some rows only: once, few, many, or a class for an expanded clone.

v_gene	j_gene	d_gene	abundance	CDR3aa	CDR3nt
TRBV20-1	TRBJ1-1	NA	NA	CSANMNTEAFF	TGCAGTGCTAACATGAACACTGAAGCTTTCTTT
TRBV18	TRBJ2-7	NA	NA	CASSTQGSETEEQYF	TGTGCCAGCTCAACTCAGGGGTCGGAAACGGAGGAGCAGTACTTC
TRBV27	TRBJ1-4	NA	NA	CASSFFVSEKLFF	TGTGCCAGCAGTTTTTTCGTATCCGAAAAACTGTTTTTT
TRBV7-4	TRBJ1-5	NA	NA	CASSLQVNQPQHF	TGTGCCAGCAGCTTACAGGTGAATCAGCCCCAGCATTTT
TRBV25-1	TRBJ1-2	TRBD1	NA	CASSEGLRGQANGYTF	TGTGCCAGCAGTGAAGGGTTAAGGGGACAGGCCAATGGCTACACCTTC
TRBV3-1	TRBJ2-2	NA	NA	CASSQERRLVNTGELFF	TGTGCCAGCAGCCAAGAACGGAGGCTAGTGAACACCGGGGAGCTGTTTTTT
TRBV4-1	TRBJ1-1	NA	NA	CASSQARGGTEAFF	TGCGCCAGCAGCCAAGCCCGAGGGGGTACTGAAGCTTTCTTT
TRBV9	TRBJ2-7	TRBD1	NA	CASSLGTGAEQYF	TGTGCCAGCAGCCTTGGGACAGGGGCCGAGCAGTACTTC
TRBV4-1	TRBJ1-5	TRBD1	NA	CASSQRTGTDNQPQHF	TGCGCCAGCAGCCAGCGCACCGGGACAGACAATCAGCCCCAGCATTTT
TRBV11-2	TRBJ2-3	NA	NA	CASSLGRGADTQYF	TGTGCCAGCAGCTTAGGCCGGGGCGCAGATACGCAGTATTTT
TRBV28	TRBJ1-5	NA	few	CASSSGQGNQPQHF	TGTGCCAGCAGTTCGGGACAAGGCAATCAGCCCCAGCATTTT
TRBV7-9	TRBJ2-5	TRBD2	NA	CASSLVMDSGGTQETQYF	TGTGCCAGCAGCTTAGTTATGGATAGCGGGGGAACCCAAGAGACCCAGTACTTC
TRBV14	TRBJ2-1	NA	NA	CASSSGTSSYNEQFF	TGTGCCAGCAGCTCCGGGACAAGCTCCTACAATGAGCAGTTCTTC
TRBV19	TRBJ2-7	TRBD2	once	CASSIDGGTFSYEQYF	TGTGCCAGTAGTATAGACGGGGGGACCTTCTCCTACGAGCAGTACTTC
TRBV7-8	TRBJ2-1	NA	NA	CASSFSPLGRRIDNEQFF	TGTGCCAGCAGCTTTTCCCCTCTCGGCCGCCGGATAGACAATGAGCAGTTCTTC
TRBV4-1	TRBJ1-4	NA	NA	CASSQGGGRGNEKLFF	TGCGCCAGCAGCCAAGGGGGGGGCCGAGGAAATGAAAAACTGTTTTTT
TRBV24-1	TRBJ2-7	NA	NA	CATSDPPGGPEQYF	TGTGCCACCAGTGACCCCCCTGGGGGTCCCGAGCAGTACTTC
TRBV5-4	TRBJ2-3	TRBD2	NA	CASSLWREVDTQYF	TGTGCCAGCAGCTTGTGGCGGGAGGTGGATACGCAGTATTTT
TRBV6-2/TRBV6-3	TRBJ2-4	TRBD2	NA	CASSYAGLAGARYF	TGTGCCAGCAGTTACGCGGGACTAGCGGGAGCCCGGTACTTC
TRBV7-9	TRBJ1-2	TRBD1	NA	CASSWGDRDAGYTF	TGTGCCAGCAGCTGGGGGGACAGGGATGCTGGCTACACCTTC
TRBV7-9	TRBJ2-1	NA	NA	CASSGARGILNEQFF	TGTGCCAGCAGCGGCGCTCGGGGGATCTTAAATGAGCAGTTCTTC
TRBV9	TRBJ2-1	TRBD1	once	CASSVDGTGANEQFF	TGTGCCAGCAGCGTAGACGGTACAGGGGCCAATGAGCAGTTCTTC
TRBV15	TRBJ2-5	NA	NA	CATSMWGETQYF	TGTGCCACCAGCATGTGGGGGGAGACCCAGTACTTC
TRBV7-8	TRBJ2-7	TRBD1	NA	CASSLADRVSYEQYF	TGTGCCAGCAGCTTAGCGGACAGGGTCTCCTACGAGCAGTACTTC
TRBV4-1	TRBJ2-4	TRBD1	NA	CASSQGRTGTKNIQYF	TGCGCCAGCAGCCAAGGGCGGACAGGGACCAAAAACATTCAGTACTTC
TRBV27	TRBJ2-3	NA	once	CASSWGSPSTDTQYF	TGTGCCAGCAGTTGGGGTAGCCCAAGCACAGATACGCAGTATTTT
TRBV3-1	TRBJ1-6	TRBD1	NA	CASSPGQGDNSPLHF	TGTGCCAGCAGCCCTGGACAGGGGGATAATTCACCCCTCCACTTT
TRBV7-9	TRBJ1-2	TRBD1	NA	CASSLTRQGTEVGYTF	TGTGCCAGCAGCTTAACTAGACAGGGGACTGAGGTTGGCTACACCTTC
TRBV27	TRBJ2-7	TRBD2	NA	CASSLYGTSGYLLYEQYF	TGTGCCAGCAGTTTATACGGTACTAGCGGGTATTTGCTCTACGAGCAGTACTTC
TRBV7-9	TRBJ1-1	TRBD1	NA	CASRERDRLNTEAFF	TGTGCCAGCAGGGAACGGGACAGGTTGAACACTGAAGCTTTCTTT
TRBV11-2	TRBJ2-7	NA	NA	CASSLGGLEHYEQYF	TGTGCCAGCAGCTTAGGAGGTCTAGAGCACTACGAGCAGTACTTC
TRBV6-1	TRBJ2-3	TRBD1	NA	CASSEFWTGLLEGSDTQYF	TGTGCCAGCAGTGAATTTTGGACAGGGTTGCTAGAAGGCTCAGATACGCAGTATTTT
TRBV12-3/TRBV12-4	TRBJ2-2	NA	NA	CASSFLGRRGPRTGELFF	TGTGCCAGCAGTTTTCTAGGGCGGCGGGGGCCCCGCACCGGGGAGCTGTTTTTT
TRBV29-1	TRBJ1-1	TRBD1	NA	CSVLDRGHTEAFF	TGCAGCGTCCTGGACAGGGGTCACACTGAAGCTTTCTTT
TRBV29-1	TRBJ1-1	NA	NA	CSVERAELPSEAFF	TGCAGCGTTGAGCGAGCGGAACTGCCATCTGAAGCTTTCTTT
TRBV20-1	TRBJ1-1	NA	NA	CSAREQGKPEAFF	TGCAGTGCTAGAGAACAGGGTAAACCTGAAGCTTTCTTT
TRBV12-3/TRBV12-4	TRBJ1-1	TRBD1	NA	CASRKTGAGNTEAFF	TGTGCCAGCAGGAAGACAGGGGCGGGAAACACTGAAGCTTTCTTT
TRBV6-2/TRBV6-3	TRBJ1-6	NA	NA	CASSSDPNSPLHF	TGTGCCAGCAGTTCGGATCCGAATTCACCCCTCCACTTT
TRBV6-5	TRBJ2-7	TRBD1	NA	CASSYSQGAGEQYF	TGTGCCAGCAGTTACTCGCAGGGGGCGGGCGAGCAGTACTTC
TRBV6-1	TRBJ2-4	NA	NA	CASSPQGSAAKNIQYF	TGTGCCAGCAGTCCGCAGGGGAGCGCGGCCAAAAACATTCAGTACTTC
TRBV3-1	TRBJ1-2	TRBD1	NA	CASSQDQAGGAGGYTF	TGTGCCAGCAGCCAAGATCAGGCAGGGGGCGCGGGAGGCTACACCTTC
TRBV7-2	TRBJ2-2	NA	NA	CASSLGDTGELFF	TGTGCCAGCAGCTTAGGCGACACCGGGGAGCTGTTTTTT
TRBV4-1	TRBJ1-5	NA	NA	CASSQEGGARPLRQPQHF	TGCGCCAGCAGCCAAGAAGGGGGGGCCCGACCGCTTCGTCAGCCCCAGCATTTT
TRBV28	TRBJ2-7	TRBD1	NA	CATKWGGTGASYEQYF	TGTGCCACCAAATGGGGTGGGACAGGGGCTTCCTACGAGCAGTACTTC
TRBV6-6	TRBJ2-3	NA	NA	CASSYTQGRDTQYF	TGTGCCAGCAGTTACACACAGGGAAGGGATACGCAGTATTTT
TRBV11-3	TRBJ2-1	TRBD2	once	CASSFGLANEQFF	TGTGCCAGCAGCTTTGGACTAGCCAATGAGCAGTTCTTC
TRBV20-1	TRBJ2-7	NA	NA	CSARDRRSPRSYEQYF	TGCAGTGCTAGAGATAGGAGGTCGCCCCGCTCCTACGAGCAGTACTTC
TRBV12-5	TRBJ1-5	NA	NA	CASGLGDSRNQPQHF	TGTGCTAGTGGTTTGGGCGACTCCCGCAATCAGCCCCAGCATTTT
TRBV5-1	TRBJ1-5	NA	NA	CASSPGDTSLNQPQHF	TGCGCCAGCAGCCCCGGGGACACCAGCCTGAATCAGCCCCAGCATTTT
TRBV19	TRBJ1-2	NA	NA	CASLEEASNYGYTF	TGTGCCAGTCTGGAGGAGGCGTCTAACTATGGCTACACCTTC
TRBV29-1	TRBJ2-1	TRBD2	NA	CSVETGLAGGPESYNEQFF	TGCAGCGTTGAAACGGGACTAGCGGGGGGGCCGGAATCTTACAATGAGCAGTTCTTC
TRBV29-1	TRBJ1-1	TRBD1	NA	CSVGRSGDRRFEAFF	TGCAGCGTTGGTCGAAGTGGGGACAGGCGTTTCGAAGCTTTCTTT
TRBV2	TRBJ1-2	NA	NA	CASRRPRQREYQGYTF	TGTGCCAGCAGACGTCCCCGCCAACGGGAGTATCAAGGCTACACCTTC
TRBV28	TRBJ1-5	TRBD1	NA	CASSLRGTGGWPQHF	TGTGCCAGCAGTTTACGAGGGACAGGGGGCTGGCCCCAGCATTTT
TRBV13	TRBJ1-6	NA	NA	CASRRQGNSPLHF	TGTGCCAGCCGTAGGCAGGGTAATTCACCCCTCCACTTT
TRBV27	TRBJ2-3	NA	NA	CATSVGDTQYF	TGTGCCACCTCAGTAGGAGATACGCAGTATTTT